This T cell receptor beta chain was recorded in a study of control samples from healthy donors and cancer patients. CDR1 is SGHTA, CDR2 FQGNSA, per germline. This CDR3 is built from 12 residues. Trimming pared 4 bases from V and 9 bases from J, leaving 10 bases between. This clone appeared a single time. Only in-frame clones appear in the TCRdb table, and some are missing; sequencing was by immunoSEQ multiplex PCR. Here the sample spans roughly 80,000 clones, 70% to 90% being singletons. V usage is TRBV7-2 and J usage is TRBJ2-1, with no clear D. This TCR derives from a woman aged 45 to 65 in good health. The specimen sequenced was blood. This CDR3 is CASSYFKGEQFF. The CDR3 bases are TGTGCCAGCAGCTATTTTAAGGGTGAGCAGTTCTTC. The full variable domain, its missing parts supplied by reference TRBV7-2 and TRBJ2-1, is GAGVSQSPSNKVTEKGKDVELRCDPISGHTALYWYRQSLGQGLEFLIYFQGNSAPDKSGLPSDRFSAERTGGSVSTLTIQRTQQEDSAVYLCASSYFKGEQFFGPGTRLTVL.